This T cell receptor (beta chain) emerged from a study of shared clonotypes between healthy human individuals. Deep-level settings were used for running the assay. Clones were sequenced by immunoSEQ multiplex PCR, and TCRdb holds only the in-frame ones, with some missing. In the table there are about 1.1 million clones, approximately 78% of which are singletons. The germline CDR1 and CDR2 sequences are SGHAT and FQNNGV. The CDR3 is 15 residues long. Trimming left V 0 bases short and J 10 bases short, with 18 bases between. This chain joins TRBV11-2 and TRBJ1-1; D remains unclear. The sequencing input was memory CD4+ T cells from PBMCs. Subset reported: CD45RA-negative fraction. The receptor was isolated from a man aged 18 to 30 in good health. Some clones in this sample may be carry-over from other donors' samples. CDR3 residues: CASSLEVTDPEGAFF. The CDR3 bases are TGTGCCAGCAGCTTAGAGGTAACGGACCCGGAGGGAGCTTTCTTT.